The 20 T cell receptor beta chains below all came from one sample that was sequenced in a study of PD-1 blockade in classical Hodgkin lymphoma. After autologous stem cell transplantation all patients relapsed, and prior brentuximab vedotin exposure differed between cohorts. From thawed PBMCs, CD8+ T cells were isolated by magnetic negative selection. Sequencing was performed with immunoSEQ multiplex PCR; in TCRdb, only in-frame clones are kept and a portion is missing. Here the sample spans around 1,600 clones, under 85% being singletons. The sample here was CD8+ T cells from blood, taken at baseline. These TCRs come from a human donor with classical Hodgkin lymphoma.

This chain links TRBV4-1 with TRBJ1-4; 7 bases fit TRBD1. The CDR3 sequence is 15 residues long. V shed 3 bases, J shed 8 bases, and the junction held 9 bases outside the gene matches. CDR1 is MGHRA and CDR2 is YSYEKL in the germline V gene. The CDR3 sequence is CASSQPTGEEEKLFF. CDR3 nucleotide sequence: TGCGCCAGCAGCCAGCCTACAGGGGAGGAAGAAAAACTGTTTTTT.

The chain combines TRBV5-1 with TRBJ1-5; D is unclear. Germline CDR1 and CDR2: SGHRS and YFSETQ. V was shortened by 0 bases and J by 2 bases, with 6 bases between the two germline ends. The CDR3 contains 14 residues. The CDR3 DNA sequence: TGCGCCAGCAGCTTGGAAGCAGGCAATCAGCCCCAGCATTTT. Residues: CASSLEAGNQPQHF.

This clone occurred once. This chain joins TRBV6-6 and TRBJ1-2; 10 positions match TRBD1. Losses at the gene ends were 0 bases for V and 6 bases for J; bases not matched to a gene: 1. Germline V gives CDR1 MNHNY, CDR2 SVGAGI (reference sequence). The CDR3 spans 14 residues. CDR3 nucleotide sequence: TGTGCCAGCAGTTACTCGACAGGGGGCGATGGCTACACCTTC. Amino acid sequence: CASSYSTGGDGYTF.

The J gene is TRBJ1-1, the V gene TRBV11-2, with D uncertain. Germline V gives CDR1 SGHAT, CDR2 FQNNGV. The CDR3 sequence is 13 residues long. Trimming stripped 1 base from V and 0 bases from J, with 3 bases between. CDR3 in DNA: TGTGCCAGCAGCTTAGTTGTGAACACTGAAGCTTTCTTT. Amino acids: CASSLVVNTEAFF.

For this clone: At one end the junction does not follow the germline gene, possibly because of a read error. The rearrangement uses TRBV11-2 and TRBJ1-1, with 8 nucleotides matching TRBD1. Germline-derived CDR1 and CDR2 are SGHAT and FQNNGV. The CDR3 is made up of 14 amino acids. In DNA, the CDR3 is TGTGCCAGCAGCGGTACAGGGGGGAACGCTGAAGCTTTCTTT. This sequence encodes CASSGTGGNAEAFF. Based on the CDR3 plus reference TRBV11-2 and TRBJ1-1, the full variable domain is EAGVAQSPRYKIIEKRQSVAFWCNPISGHATLYWYQQILGQGPKLLIQFQNNGVVDDSQLPKDRFSAERLKGVDSTLKIQPAKLEDSAVYLCASSGTGGNAEAFFGQGTRLTVV.

This clone appeared a single time. A read error may account for a junction end that differs from germline. V gene TRBV7-9 combines with J gene TRBJ1-2; the match to TRBD1 covers 7 bases. Germline V gene lookup returns CDR1 SEHNR and CDR2 FQNEAQ (reference sequence). This CDR3 contains 15 residues. This chain's CDR3 is CASSLGTQGIYGHTF. As DNA, the CDR3 is TGTGCCAGCAGCTTAGGAACACAGGGGATCTATGGCCACACCTTC.

The V gene is TRBV11-2, the J gene TRBJ1-1; TRBD1 might be the D (5 bases). In germline, CDR1 is SGHAT, CDR2 FQNNGV. Between the trimmed V and J ends, which lost 0 bases and 7 bases, there was a span of 18 bases. CDR3 length equals 16 residues. For the CDR3, the DNA is TGTGCCAGCAGCTTAGATGGGGGTTTCTTATTGAGTGAAGCTTTCTTT. It encodes CASSLDGGFLLSEAFF.

V and J are TRBV5-6 and TRBJ2-7, with D unresolved. The germline V and J ends were trimmed by 2 bases and 2 bases, with 11 bases remaining between them. The germline V gene encodes CDR1 SGHDT and CDR2 YYEEEE. The CDR3 spans 14 residues. CDR3 sequence (DNA): TGTGCCAGCAGCTTCGCAGGTGCGACCTACGAGCAGTACTTC. Its translation is CASSFAGATYEQYF.

The V call is TRBV15, the J call TRBJ1-2, with TRBD1 matching 8 bases. The trim removed 5 bases at V and 7 bases at J, leaving 18 bases unmatched. The germline CDR1 and CDR2 sequences are LNHNV and YYDKDF (reference sequence). This CDR3 is 17 amino acids long. DNA for the CDR3: TGTGCCACCAGCTACAGGGGTCAGGGACAGGCCGCCCCTGGCTACACCTTC. This codes for CATSYRGQGQAAPGYTF. The variable domain in full, with the rest retrieved from reference TRBV15 and TRBJ1-2, is DAMVIQNPRYQVTQFGKPVTLSCSQTLNHNVMYWYQQKSSQAPKLLFHYYDKDFNNEADTPDNFQSRRPNTSFCFLDIRSPGLGDTAMYLCATSYRGQGQAAPGYTFGSGTRLTVV.

The chain combines TRBV30 with TRBJ1-1; maybe TRBD1 (5 bases). This CDR3 is built from 13 residues. Trimming took off 0 bases at V and 5 bases at J, with 10 bases between the two ends. From germline, CDR1 is GTSNPN and CDR2 SVGIG (reference sequence). CDR3 protein: CAWSVQGVTEAFF. The CDR3 coding sequence is TGTGCCTGGAGTGTACAAGGGGTTACTGAAGCTTTCTTT.

This clone was recorded a few times. This chain connects TRBV5-1 to TRBJ2-3, with unresolved D. The CDR3 is made up of 16 amino acids. The V end was cut by 7 bases, the J end by 2 bases, with 20 bases between. CDR1 SGHRS and CDR2 YFSETQ come from the germline V gene. This chain's CDR3 is CASRVFGYRSTDTQYF. The CDR3 nucleotides are TGCGCCAGCCGGGTGTTCGGGTATAGGTCCACAGATACGCAGTATTTT.

For the CDR3, the DNA is TGTGCCAGCAGCCAGAGTCGGGGGGGGCAAGAGACCCAGTACTTC. As protein: CASSQSRGGQETQYF. The chain uses TRBV4-2 and TRBJ2-5; 8 bases are a match to TRBD2. This CDR3 has 15 residues. The J segment lost 2 bases and the V segment lost 3 bases, leaving 5 bases of the junction unmatched. Per the germline V gene, CDR1 is LGHNA and CDR2 is YNFKEQ.

Comments on this clone: This same CDR3 is encoded by further DNA sequences in the sample. The V call is TRBV29-1, the J call TRBJ2-7; 7 bases agree with TRBD1. The CDR3 extends over 13 amino acids. Germline CDR1 SQVTM, CDR2 ANQGSEA. Germline trimming cut 6 bases from V and 1 base from J; bases unmatched to any gene: 6. The CDR3 DNA follows: TGCAGCGTAAGACAGGGAGAGTCCTACGAGCAGTACTTC. This codes for CSVRQGESYEQYF.

The CDR3 is CASSLEERTGDGYTF. DNA of the CDR3: TGTGCCAGCAGCTTAGAGGAGCGGACGGGGGATGGCTACACCTTC. The chain has TRBV11-2 and TRBJ1-2; TRBD1 is a possible D gene (5 bases). Trimming took 0 bases from V and 6 from J, leaving 14 bases between them. Germline V lookup: CDR1 SGHAT, CDR2 FQNNGV. The CDR3 is made up of 15 amino acids.

The chain couples TRBV7-6 to TRBJ2-1; no clear D gene. The germline gives CDR1 SGHVS, CDR2 FNYEAQ. Trimming removed 1 base at V and 8 bases at J, with 6 bases between. This CDR3 comprises 12 residues. The CDR3 DNA follows: TGTGCCAGCAGCTTAGAAGAAGATGAGCAGTTCTTC. Its translation: CASSLEEDEQFF.

The J gene is TRBJ2-7, the V gene TRBV7-9; D gene uncertain. Germline loops: CDR1 SEHNR, CDR2 FQNEAQ (reference sequence). CDR3 length equals 17 residues. Trimming removed 5 bases from V and 3 bases from J, with 23 bases in between. CDR3 sequence: CASSPIINRFEDYEQYF. DNA for the CDR3: TGTGCCAGCAGCCCCATCATAAACCGCTTTGAGGACTACGAGCAGTACTTC.

The genes are TRBV7-9 and TRBJ1-1; 7 nucleotides agree with TRBD1. Germline CDR1 and CDR2: SEHNR and FQNEAQ (reference sequence). The V and J ends lost 5 bases and 3 bases, in that order; junction bases with no gene match: 6. The CDR3 spans 14 residues. Written as DNA, the CDR3 is TGTGCCAGCAGCCTCCGGGACAGTGACACTGAAGCTTTCTTT. This translates into CASSLRDSDTEAFF.

This clone was seen just once. This chain connects TRBV27 to TRBJ2-2; possible D gene TRBD1, 7 bases. In germline, CDR1 is MNHEY, CDR2 SMNVEV (reference sequence). V was trimmed by 4 bases and J by 4 bases, leaving 19 bases between them. The CDR3 totals 17 residues. CDR3 region: CASSSSYRGLTTGELFF. For the CDR3, the DNA is TGTGCCAGCAGTTCTTCCTACAGGGGACTTACCACCGGGGAGCTGTTTTTT.

The V gene is TRBV5-1, the J gene TRBJ2-3; D call uncertain. Germline V gene data show CDR1 as SGHRS and CDR2 as YFSETQ. The CDR3 loop spans 15 amino acids. V dropped 1 base and J dropped 2 bases, with 11 bases sitting between them. In DNA form, the CDR3 reads TGCGCCAGCAGCTTGCTCTTCAGGAACACAGATACGCAGTATTTT. Translation gives CASSLLFRNTDTQYF.

V usage is TRBV28 and J usage is TRBJ1-5, with D hard to call. The CDR3 covers 11 residues. V dropped 3 bases and J dropped 9 bases, with 6 bases sitting between them. Germline V CDR1 and CDR2: MDHEN, SYDVKM. The CDR3 sequence is CASSFGGPQHF. CDR3 coding DNA: TGTGCCAGCAGTTTTGGCGGGCCCCAGCATTTT.